This T cell receptor beta chain comes out of a study of T-cell reconstitution after alpha-beta-depleted transplantation in children. Study outcomes and limitations: A year had passed since transplant, and T-cell counts and diversity by then came mostly from newly produced T cells.

CDR1 is SQVTM and CDR2 is ANQGSEA in the germline V gene. J lost 0 bases, V lost 8 bases, and 10 bases had no gene match. The CDR3 contains 15 residues. In this sample, this clonotype turned up many times. Its antigen is unknown. This sample's TCRbeta library carried unique molecular identifier barcodes. Each CDR3 protein is one row after TCRdb ran MiXCR on the PCR reads. The sample has roughly 500,000 distinct CDR3 sequences, over 9.5% seen once. This specimen consisted of PBMCs, obtained before TCRalphabeta/CD19-depleted stem cell transplant. V usage is TRBV29-1 and J usage is TRBJ2-3, with 8 nucleotides matching TRBD2. This TCR was sampled from a child aged 2 to 15 with inherited bone marrow failure, due to receive a stem cell transplant. The CDR3 region is CSTFYSGTSTDTQYF. The CDR3 DNA reads as TGCAGCACGTTCTATAGCGGGACTAGCACAGATACGCAGTATTTT.